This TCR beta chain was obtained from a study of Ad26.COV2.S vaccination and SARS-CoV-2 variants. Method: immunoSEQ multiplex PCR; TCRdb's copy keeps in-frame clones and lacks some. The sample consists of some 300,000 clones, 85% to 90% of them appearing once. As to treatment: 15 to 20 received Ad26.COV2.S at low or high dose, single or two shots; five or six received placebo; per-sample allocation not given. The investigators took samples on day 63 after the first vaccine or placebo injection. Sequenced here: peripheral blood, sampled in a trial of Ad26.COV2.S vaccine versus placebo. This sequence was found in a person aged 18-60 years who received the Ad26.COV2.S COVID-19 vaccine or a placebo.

CDR3 sequence reads: CSVATGNTIYF. CDR3 coding DNA: TGCAGCGTCGCCACAGGAAACACCATATATTTT. The chain has TRBV29-1 and TRBJ1-3; D is ambiguous. Trimming shortened V by 6 bases and J by 4 bases, and 7 bases separated the two germline ends. The CDR3 sequence is 11 residues long. Germline loops: CDR1 SQVTM, CDR2 ANQGSEA.